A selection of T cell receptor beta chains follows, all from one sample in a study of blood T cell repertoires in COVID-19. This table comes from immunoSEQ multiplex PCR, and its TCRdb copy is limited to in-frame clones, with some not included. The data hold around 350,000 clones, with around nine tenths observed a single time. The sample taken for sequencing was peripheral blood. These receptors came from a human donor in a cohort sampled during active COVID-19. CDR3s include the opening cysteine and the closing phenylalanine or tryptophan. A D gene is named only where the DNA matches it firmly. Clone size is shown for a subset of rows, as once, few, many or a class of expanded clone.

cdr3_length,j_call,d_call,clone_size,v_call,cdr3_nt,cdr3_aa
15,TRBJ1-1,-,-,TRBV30,TGTGCCTGGAGTACACCCTCGACAGGGAACACTGAAGCTTTCTTT,CAWSTPSTGNTEAFF
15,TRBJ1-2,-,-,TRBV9,TGTGCCAGCAGCCCTCCGGGAGGGGCTAACTATGGCTACACCTTC,CASSPPGGANYGYTF
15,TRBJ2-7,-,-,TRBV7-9,TGTGCCAGCAGCTTAGGACCGGGACTTTTAAGAGAGCAGTACTTC,CASSLGPGLLREQYF
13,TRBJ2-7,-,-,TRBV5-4,TGTGCCAGCAGCAGACAGGGACTTAACGAGCAGTACTTC,CASSRQGLNEQYF
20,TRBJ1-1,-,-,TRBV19,TGTGCCAGTAGTATAGATTATGGTTTTTTCATGGGGACATCGAACACTGAAGCTTTCTTT,CASSIDYGFFMGTSNTEAFF
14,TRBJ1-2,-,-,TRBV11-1,TGTGCCAGCAGCTCGGAGCTGGATGGTTATGGCTACACCTTC,CASSSELDGYGYTF
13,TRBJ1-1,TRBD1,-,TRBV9,TGTGCCAGCAGCCAGGGGACAGGGGGTAGAGCTTTCTTT,CASSQGTGGRAFF
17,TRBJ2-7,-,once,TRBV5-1,TGCGCCAGCAGCTTGGTCCCTCAGGAATCCCGCTCCTACGAGCAGTACTTC,CASSLVPQESRSYEQYF
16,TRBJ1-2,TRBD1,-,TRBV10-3,TGTGCCATCTCGGGGGACAGGGTGGGGAAGGATGATGGCTACACCTTC,CAISGDRVGKDDGYTF
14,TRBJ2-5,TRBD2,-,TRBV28,TGTGCCAGCAGTTTAGCGGGAGTCACAGAGACCCAGTACTTC,CASSLAGVTETQYF
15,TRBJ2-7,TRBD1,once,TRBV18,TGTGCCAGCTCACCGGCCGGGACAGGCTACTACGAGCAGTACTTC,CASSPAGTGYYEQYF
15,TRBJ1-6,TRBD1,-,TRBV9,TGTGCCAGCAGCGGGTCGGACAGGGAGAGATCACCCCTCCACTTT,CASSGSDRERSPLHF
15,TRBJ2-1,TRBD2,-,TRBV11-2,TGTGCCAGCAGCTTAGGTAGCGGGGGCAACAATGAGCAGTTCTTC,CASSLGSGGNNEQFF
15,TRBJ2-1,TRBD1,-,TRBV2,TGTGCCAGCAGAGTAGGACAGGGCTCCTACAATGAGCAGTTCTTC,CASRVGQGSYNEQFF
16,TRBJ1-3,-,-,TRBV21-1,TGTGCCAGCAGCAAAGCGGGCAGTCTCTCTGGAAACACCATATATTTT,CASSKAGSLSGNTIYF
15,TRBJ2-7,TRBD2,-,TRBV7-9,TGTGCCAGCAGCTTAGCGGGACTAGCGGGCTACGAGCAGTACTTC,CASSLAGLAGYEQYF
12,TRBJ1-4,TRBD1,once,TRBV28,TGTGCCAGCAAGAGGGGGCGCGGAAAACTGTTTTTT,CASKRGRGKLFF
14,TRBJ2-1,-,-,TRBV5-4,TGTGCCAGCAGCTTGGTTCTACCCTACAATGAGCAGTTCTTC,CASSLVLPYNEQFF
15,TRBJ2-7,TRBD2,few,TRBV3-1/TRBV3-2,TGTGCCAGCAGCCTGGGACTATACGGTTCTTCCGAGCAGTACTTC,CASSLGLYGSSEQYF
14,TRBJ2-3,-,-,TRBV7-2,TGTGCCAGCAGCTTGATGACGCAGGCAGATACGCAGTATTTT,CASSLMTQADTQYF
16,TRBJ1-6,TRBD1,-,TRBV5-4,TGTGCCAGCAGCTTGGGGGTCGGACAGGGAAATTCACCCCTCCACTTT,CASSLGVGQGNSPLHF
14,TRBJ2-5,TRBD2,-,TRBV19,TGTGCCAGTAGTATCAGCGGGAGCCAAGAGACCCAGTACTTC,CASSISGSQETQYF
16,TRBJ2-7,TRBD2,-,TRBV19,TGTGCCAGTAGTACCCAAAGACTAGCGGGATCCTACGAGCAGTACTTC,CASSTQRLAGSYEQYF